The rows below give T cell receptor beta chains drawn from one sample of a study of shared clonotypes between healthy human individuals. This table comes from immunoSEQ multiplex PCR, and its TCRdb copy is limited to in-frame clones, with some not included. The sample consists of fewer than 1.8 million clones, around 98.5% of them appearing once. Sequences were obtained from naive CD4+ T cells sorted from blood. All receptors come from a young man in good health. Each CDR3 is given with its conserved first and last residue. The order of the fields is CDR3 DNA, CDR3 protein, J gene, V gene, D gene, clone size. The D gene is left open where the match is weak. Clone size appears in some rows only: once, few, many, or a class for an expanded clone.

TGCGCCAGCAGCTTGGGTCTAAGAATCGGCAATGAGCAGTTCTTC	CASSLGLRIGNEQFF	TRBJ2-1	TRBV5-1	NA	NA
TGCGCCAGCAGCCAAGGCAGACGAGCGGCTACCTACGAGCAGTACTTC	CASSQGRRAATYEQYF	TRBJ2-7	TRBV4-3	NA	NA
TGTGCCAGCAGTTCGCCGGACCAAATGAACACTGAAGCTTTCTTT	CASSSPDQMNTEAFF	TRBJ1-1	TRBV5-6	NA	NA
TGTGCCAGCAGCTTACACTGGGACTACACCTACAATGAGCAGTTCTTC	CASSLHWDYTYNEQFF	TRBJ2-1	TRBV7-6	TRBD2	NA
TGTGCCAGCAGCTTGAGGGCAGCCGACACCGGGGAGCTGTTTTTT	CASSLRAADTGELFF	TRBJ2-2	TRBV5-5	NA	NA
TGTGCCAGCAGCCCCAAGGCTAGCGGGAGCCCCGAGCAGTTCTTC	CASSPKASGSPEQFF	TRBJ2-1	TRBV5-4	TRBD2	NA
TGTGCCAGCACGGGCAGGGAGGGTCAGCCCCAGCATTTT	CASTGREGQPQHF	TRBJ1-5	TRBV28	NA	once
TGTGCCAGCAGCTTGGAGCCGGACTCCTACGAGCAGTACTTC	CASSLEPDSYEQYF	TRBJ2-7	TRBV5-4	NA	NA
TGTGCCAGTTATAGCGGGAGCACAGATACGCAGTATTTT	CASYSGSTDTQYF	TRBJ2-3	TRBV11-1	TRBD2	NA
TGTGCCAGCAGTTCCTCTAGTGCCTACGAGCAGTACTTC	CASSSSSAYEQYF	TRBJ2-7	TRBV6-6	NA	NA
TGTGCCAGCAGCCCACGCCTGACAGGGGAGGGTCAGCCCCAGCATTTT	CASSPRLTGEGQPQHF	TRBJ1-5	TRBV11-2	TRBD1	NA
TGTGCCAGCAGCTTACCCTTGACGCGAAACCCGAACACTGAAGCTTTCTTT	CASSLPLTRNPNTEAFF	TRBJ1-1	TRBV7-9	NA	once
TGCAGCGTTGAATTCGATTTGAACACTGAAGCTTTCTTT	CSVEFDLNTEAFF	TRBJ1-1	TRBV29-1	NA	NA
TGTGCCAGCAGCTTAGCCCCCACCGGGGAGCTGTTTTTT	CASSLAPTGELFF	TRBJ2-2	TRBV7-2	NA	NA
TGTGCCAGCAGTTTCGCAGGGCTGGGCGGCGGGGAGCTGTTTTTT	CASSFAGLGGGELFF	TRBJ2-2	TRBV28	NA	NA
TGTGCCAGCTCGCGACCGGGGGCTTCGTATGGCTACACCTTC	CASSRPGASYGYTF	TRBJ1-2	TRBV18	NA	NA
TGCAGCGTTGGAGGGAAGCTCACAGATACGCAGTATTTT	CSVGGKLTDTQYF	TRBJ2-3	TRBV29-1	NA	NA
TGTGCCAGCAGCTCATTGGGGGGTCCAGAGACCCAGTACTTC	CASSSLGGPETQYF	TRBJ2-5	TRBV5-4	NA	NA
TGTGCCAGCTCACCCACGGAGTACGAGCAGTACTTC	CASSPTEYEQYF	TRBJ2-7	TRBV18	NA	NA
TGTGCCAGCACCGACACAGGGTTAGAGCAGTTCTTC	CASTDTGLEQFF	TRBJ2-1	TRBV7-9	NA	NA
TGCGCCAGCAGCCTGACCACCGCCGGGTACAATGAGCAGTTCTTC	CASSLTTAGYNEQFF	TRBJ2-1	TRBV5-1	NA	NA
TGTGCCAGCAGGTTTGAGCGACTGGGGCATGAGCAGTTCTTC	CASRFERLGHEQFF	TRBJ2-1	TRBV5-4	NA	NA
TGCGCCAGCAGCTTGCGGGGGGGCACCGGGGAGCTGTTTTTT	CASSLRGGTGELFF	TRBJ2-2	TRBV5-1	TRBD2	NA
TGTGCCAGCAGCCAGACAGGGGGCTCCCTCTACGAGCAGTACTTC	CASSQTGGSLYEQYF	TRBJ2-7	TRBV5-4	TRBD1	NA
TGTGCCAGCAGCCAACCGGGACTAGCGAGCTACGAGCAGTACTTC	CASSQPGLASYEQYF	TRBJ2-7	TRBV14	TRBD2	NA
TGTGCCAGCAGTTTAAGGACAGCCTCTGGAAACACCATATATTTT	CASSLRTASGNTIYF	TRBJ1-3	TRBV28	NA	NA
TGTGCCAGCAGTTTCTCTGTTACCTACGAGCAGTACTTC	CASSFSVTYEQYF	TRBJ2-7	TRBV28	NA	NA
TGTGCCAGCAGCCCGGGGTATAACTATGGCTACACCTTC	CASSPGYNYGYTF	TRBJ1-2	TRBV21-1	NA	NA
TGTGCCAGCAGGCAGGGCCAAGGAGAGACCCAGTACTTC	CASRQGQGETQYF	TRBJ2-5	TRBV2	NA	NA
TGTGCCAGCAGTCCCCGGCTTGCCGATAGCAATCAGCCCCAGCATTTT	CASSPRLADSNQPQHF	TRBJ1-5	TRBV28	NA	NA
TGTGCCAGTAGGAAGGACAGGGGAGGTCAGCCCCAGCATTTT	CASRKDRGGQPQHF	TRBJ1-5	TRBV19	TRBD1	once
TGCGCCAGCAGCTTGGTGCCAGGGGACGAAAAACTGTTTTTT	CASSLVPGDEKLFF	TRBJ1-4	TRBV5-1	NA	NA
TGTGCCAGCAGCCAACAGGGACCAGGGGGGGAGACCCAGTACTTC	CASSQQGPGGETQYF	TRBJ2-5	TRBV14	NA	NA
TGTGCCAGCAGTTTATTAAGGCTAGATCGGCACAATGAGCAGTTCTTC	CASSLLRLDRHNEQFF	TRBJ2-1	TRBV27	NA	NA
TGCGCCAGCAGCATACAGGGGGCGCGAATGAGCGGTGAAGCTTTCTTT	CASSIQGARMSGEAFF	TRBJ1-1	TRBV5-1	TRBD1	NA
TGTGCCAGCAGCCCCTTCGGGGGGCAGGAGAGAGAGACCCAGTACTTC	CASSPFGGQERETQYF	TRBJ2-5	TRBV14	NA	NA
TGTGCCAGCAGCCTCAGCTTCAGGGATACGCAGTATTTT	CASSLSFRDTQYF	TRBJ2-3	TRBV7-2	NA	NA
TGTGCCAGCTCACCAAAGGGGGTCGGCGGAAACACCATATATTTT	CASSPKGVGGNTIYF	TRBJ1-3	TRBV18	NA	NA
TGTGCCAGCTCGCTGACTAGCGGGAGTGAGACCCAGTACTTC	CASSLTSGSETQYF	TRBJ2-5	TRBV18	TRBD2	NA
TGTGCCAGCAGCCGGACTAGCGGGAGAGATGAGCAGTTCTTC	CASSRTSGRDEQFF	TRBJ2-1	TRBV5-5	TRBD2	NA
TGTGCCAGCAGTAGCAGCAGCTCTGGAAACACCATATATTTT	CASSSSSSGNTIYF	TRBJ1-3	TRBV6-5	NA	NA
TGCGCCAGCAGTGAGTCGGTAGCGGGATTCACAGATACGCAGTATTTT	CASSESVAGFTDTQYF	TRBJ2-3	TRBV10-1	TRBD2	NA
TGCGCCAGCAGCCCGGACAGCTACAATGAGCAGTTCTTC	CASSPDSYNEQFF	TRBJ2-1	TRBV5-1	NA	NA
TGCAGTGCGGACAGGGGGACGGAGAACACTGAAGCTTTCTTT	CSADRGTENTEAFF	TRBJ1-1	TRBV29-1	TRBD1	NA
TGTGCCAGTGCTAGCGGGAGTAGCTCCTACAATGAGCAGTTCTTC	CASASGSSSYNEQFF	TRBJ2-1	TRBV7-8	TRBD2	NA
TGTGCCAGCAGCTTTAGCGTTCAAGAGACCCAGTACTTC	CASSFSVQETQYF	TRBJ2-5	TRBV7-8	NA	once
TGTGCCAGTAGTCCTCTAGCGGGGAGCTCCTACAATGAGCAGTTCTTC	CASSPLAGSSYNEQFF	TRBJ2-1	TRBV19	TRBD2	NA
TGTGCCAGCAGCTGGACAGGGGCGTCCTACGAGCAGTACTTC	CASSWTGASYEQYF	TRBJ2-7	TRBV2	TRBD1	NA
TGTGCCAGCTCACCTCCGGGGAGGGCTAATGAGCAGTTCTTC	CASSPPGRANEQFF	TRBJ2-1	TRBV18	TRBD2	NA
TGCGCCAGCAGCCAGGCCCTTGACTGGAGACAAGAGACCCAGTACTTC	CASSQALDWRQETQYF	TRBJ2-5	TRBV4-1	NA	NA
TGTGCCAGCGGCCGCGGAAGTTTTCCCTATGGCTACACCTTC	CASGRGSFPYGYTF	TRBJ1-2	TRBV2	NA	NA
TGTGCCTGGGGACACGGACACGGGAAGTTTGGGTATGGCTACACCTTC	CAWGHGHGKFGYGYTF	TRBJ1-2	TRBV30	NA	once